This T cell receptor beta chain was recovered during a study of T cell repertoires in cytomegalovirus infection. Overall study findings and caveats: Dominant in the ex vivo response were TCR beta clonotypes restricted by HLA-C and specific for CMV.

TCRdb analysed the reads with MiXCR anew, one entry per CDR3 protein. Of around 130,000 distinct CDR3 sequences listed, approximately 24% are singletons. Concerning this clonotype: The target antigen is unknown.

The TCR sequence derives from a human donor in good health (CMV status not recorded). Some clones in this sample may be carry-over from other donors' samples. The specimen was PBMCs, sequenced either directly or after in vitro stimulation (not recorded which).

CDR3 region: CASRWDRDTEAFF. In DNA form, the CDR3 reads TGTGCCAGCAGGTGGGACAGGGACACTGAAGCTTTCTTT. The chain couples TRBV27 to TRBJ1-1; TRBD1 matches at 9 bases. The CDR3 is 13 residues long. The germline V gene has CDR1 MNHEY and CDR2 SMNVEV (reference sequence). Germline trimming cut 6 bases from V and 3 bases from J; bases unmatched to any gene: 2.